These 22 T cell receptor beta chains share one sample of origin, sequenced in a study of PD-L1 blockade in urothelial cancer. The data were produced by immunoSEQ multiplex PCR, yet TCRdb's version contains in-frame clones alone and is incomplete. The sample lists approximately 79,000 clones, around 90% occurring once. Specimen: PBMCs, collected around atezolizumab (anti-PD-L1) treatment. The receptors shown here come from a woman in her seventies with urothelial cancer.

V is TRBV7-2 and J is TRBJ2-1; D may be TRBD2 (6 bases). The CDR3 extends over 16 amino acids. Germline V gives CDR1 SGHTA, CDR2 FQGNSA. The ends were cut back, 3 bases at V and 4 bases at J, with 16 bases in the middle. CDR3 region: CASSFMSGEGYNEQFF. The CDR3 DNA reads TGTGCCAGCAGCTTCATGTCGGGAGAGGGTTACAATGAGCAGTTCTTC.

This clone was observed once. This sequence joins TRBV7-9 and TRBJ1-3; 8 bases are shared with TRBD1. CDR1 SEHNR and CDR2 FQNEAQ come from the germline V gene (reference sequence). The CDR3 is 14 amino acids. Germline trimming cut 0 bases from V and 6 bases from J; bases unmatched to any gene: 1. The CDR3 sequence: CASSLAGQANTIYF. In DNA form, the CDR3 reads TGTGCCAGCAGCTTAGCGGGACAGGCAAACACCATATATTTT.

The CDR3 region is CAWSPRRAYNEQFF. CDR3 sequence (DNA): TGTGCCTGGAGCCCCCGGAGAGCCTACAATGAGCAGTTCTTC. The V gene is TRBV30, the J gene TRBJ2-1; D is undetermined. The CDR3 spans 14 residues. The ends were cut back, 3 bases at V and 2 bases at J, with 11 bases in the middle. Germline V gene sequence: CDR1 GTSNPN, CDR2 SVGIG (reference sequence).

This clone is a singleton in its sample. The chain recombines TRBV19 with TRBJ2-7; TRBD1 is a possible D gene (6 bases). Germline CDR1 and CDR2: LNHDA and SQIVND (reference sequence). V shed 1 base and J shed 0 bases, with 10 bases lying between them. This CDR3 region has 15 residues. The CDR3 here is CASSIGQDTSYEQYF. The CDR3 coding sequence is TGTGCCAGTAGTATAGGACAGGATACCTCCTACGAGCAGTACTTC.

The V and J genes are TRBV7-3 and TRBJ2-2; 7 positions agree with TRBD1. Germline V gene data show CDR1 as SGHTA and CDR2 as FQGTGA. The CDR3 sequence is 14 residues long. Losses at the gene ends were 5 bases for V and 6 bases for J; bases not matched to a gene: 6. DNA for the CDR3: TGTGCCAGCAGCCCTAATACAGGGGCCGGGGAGCTGTTTTTT. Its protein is CASSPNTGAGELFF.

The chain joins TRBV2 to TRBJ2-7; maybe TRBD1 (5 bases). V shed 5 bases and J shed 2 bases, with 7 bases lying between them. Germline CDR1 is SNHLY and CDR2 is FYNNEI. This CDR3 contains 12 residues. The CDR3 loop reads CASSPTAYEQYF. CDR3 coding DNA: TGTGCCAGCAGTCCGACAGCCTACGAGCAGTACTTC. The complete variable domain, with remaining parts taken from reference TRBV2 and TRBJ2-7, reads EPEVTQTPSHQVTQMGQEVILRCVPISNHLYFYWYRQILGQKVEFLVSFYNNEISEKSEIFDDQFSVERPDGSNFTLKIRSTKLEDSAMYFCASSPTAYEQYFGPGTRLTVT.

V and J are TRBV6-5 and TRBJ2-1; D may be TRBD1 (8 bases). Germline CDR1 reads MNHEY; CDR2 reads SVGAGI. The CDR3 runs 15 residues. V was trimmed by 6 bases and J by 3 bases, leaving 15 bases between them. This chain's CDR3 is CASSQAGQDYNEQFF. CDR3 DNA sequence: TGTGCCAGCAGCCAAGCGGGACAGGACTACAATGAGCAGTTCTTC.

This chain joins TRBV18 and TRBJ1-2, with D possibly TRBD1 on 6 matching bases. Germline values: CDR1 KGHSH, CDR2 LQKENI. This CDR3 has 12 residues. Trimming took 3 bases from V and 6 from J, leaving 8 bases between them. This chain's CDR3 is CASSPSGDGYTF. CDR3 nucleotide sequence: TGTGCCAGCTCACCGTCAGGGGATGGCTACACCTTC.

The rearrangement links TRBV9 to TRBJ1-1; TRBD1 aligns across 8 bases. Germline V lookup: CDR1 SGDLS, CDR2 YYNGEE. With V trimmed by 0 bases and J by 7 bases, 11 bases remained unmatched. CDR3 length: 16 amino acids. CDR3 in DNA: TGTGCCAGCAGCGTAGTGCAGGGGGCTCTGGGAGTTGAAGCTTTCTTT. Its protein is CASSVVQGALGVEAFF.

DNA for the CDR3: TGTGCCAGCAGCTTGGATCCAGGTAGCTCTGGAAACACCATATATTTT. Its protein is CASSLDPGSSGNTIYF. The V call is TRBV5-5, the J call TRBJ1-3, with no clear D. V was cut by 0 bases and J by 0 bases, with 10 bases left in between. This CDR3 is 16 amino acids long. CDR1 and CDR2 from the germline V gene are SGHKS and YYEKEE (reference sequence).

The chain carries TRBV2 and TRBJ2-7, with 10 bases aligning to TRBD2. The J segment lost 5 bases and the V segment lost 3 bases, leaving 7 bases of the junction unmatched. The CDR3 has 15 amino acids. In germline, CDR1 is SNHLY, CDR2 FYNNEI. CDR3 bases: TGTGCCAGCAGTGACCCCCCTAGCGGGAGCGACGAGCAGTACTTC. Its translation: CASSDPPSGSDEQYF.

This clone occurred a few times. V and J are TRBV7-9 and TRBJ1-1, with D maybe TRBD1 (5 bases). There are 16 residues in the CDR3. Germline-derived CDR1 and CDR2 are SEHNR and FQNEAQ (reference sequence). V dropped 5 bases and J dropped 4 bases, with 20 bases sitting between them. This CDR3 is CASSPTWGLLGTEAFF. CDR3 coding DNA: TGTGCCAGCAGCCCTACTTGGGGCCTGTTGGGCACTGAAGCTTTCTTT.

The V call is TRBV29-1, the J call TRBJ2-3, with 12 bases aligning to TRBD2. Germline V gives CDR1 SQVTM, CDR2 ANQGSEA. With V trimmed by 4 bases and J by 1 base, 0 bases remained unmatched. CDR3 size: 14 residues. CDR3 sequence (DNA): TGCAGCGTTGGGACTAGCGGGGGCACAGATACGCAGTATTTT. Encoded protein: CSVGTSGGTDTQYF.

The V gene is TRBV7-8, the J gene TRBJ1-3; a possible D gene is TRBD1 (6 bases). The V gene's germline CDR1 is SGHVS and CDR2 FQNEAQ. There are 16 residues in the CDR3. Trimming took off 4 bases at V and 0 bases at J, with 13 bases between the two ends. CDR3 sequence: CASSSYRAPSGNTIYF. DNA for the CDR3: TGTGCCAGCAGCTCCTACAGGGCTCCCTCTGGAAACACCATATATTTT.

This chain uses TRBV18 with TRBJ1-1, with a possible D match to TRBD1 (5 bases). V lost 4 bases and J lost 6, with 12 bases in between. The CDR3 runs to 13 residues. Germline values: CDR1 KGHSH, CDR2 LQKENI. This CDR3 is CASSLDQGPEAFF. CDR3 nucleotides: TGTGCCAGCTCACTCGACCAGGGCCCTGAAGCTTTCTTT.

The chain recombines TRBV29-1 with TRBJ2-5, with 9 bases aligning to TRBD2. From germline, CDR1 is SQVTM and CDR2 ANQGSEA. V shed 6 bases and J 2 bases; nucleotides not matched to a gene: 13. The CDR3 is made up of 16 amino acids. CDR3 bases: TGCAGCGTCCTACTGACTAGCGGAGTCTTTCAAGAGACCCAGTACTTC. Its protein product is CSVLLTSGVFQETQYF.

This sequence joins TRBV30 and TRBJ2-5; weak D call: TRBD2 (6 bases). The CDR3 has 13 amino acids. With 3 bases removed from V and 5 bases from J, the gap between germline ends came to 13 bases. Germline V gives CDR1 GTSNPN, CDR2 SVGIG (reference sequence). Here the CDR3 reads CAWSLAQPETQYF. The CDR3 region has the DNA TGTGCCTGGAGCCTAGCGCAGCCCGAGACCCAGTACTTC. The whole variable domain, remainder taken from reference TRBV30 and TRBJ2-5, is SQTIHQWPATLVQPVGSPLSLECTVEGTSNPNLYWYRQAAGRGLQLLFYSVGIGQISSEVPQNLSASRPQDRQFILSSKKLLLSDSGFYLCAWSLAQPETQYFGPGTRLLVL.

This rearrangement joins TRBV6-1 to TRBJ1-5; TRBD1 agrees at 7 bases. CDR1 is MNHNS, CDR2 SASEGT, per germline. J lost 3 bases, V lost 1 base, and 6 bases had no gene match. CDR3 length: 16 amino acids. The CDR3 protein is CASSEVPGGNNQPQHF. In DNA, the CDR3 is TGTGCCAGCAGTGAAGTGCCAGGGGGTAACAATCAGCCCCAGCATTTT.

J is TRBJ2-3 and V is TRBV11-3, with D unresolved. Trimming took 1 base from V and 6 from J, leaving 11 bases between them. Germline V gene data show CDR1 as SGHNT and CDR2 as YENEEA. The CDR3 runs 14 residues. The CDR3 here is CASSLGQPRDTQYF. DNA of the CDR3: TGTGCCAGCAGCTTAGGGCAGCCGCGGGATACGCAGTATTTT. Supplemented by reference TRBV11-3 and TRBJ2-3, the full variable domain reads EAGVVQSPRYKIIEKKQPVAFWCNPISGHNTLYWYLQNLGQGPELLIRYENEEAVDDSQLPKDRFSAERLKGVDSTLKIQPAELGDSAVYLCASSLGQPRDTQYFGPGTRLTVL.

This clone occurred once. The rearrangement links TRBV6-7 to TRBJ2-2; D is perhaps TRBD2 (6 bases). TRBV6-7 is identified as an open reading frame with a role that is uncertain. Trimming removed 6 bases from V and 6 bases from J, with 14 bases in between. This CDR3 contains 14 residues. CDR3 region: CASRGEEIPGELFF. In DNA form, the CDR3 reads TGTGCCAGCAGAGGGGAGGAAATTCCCGGGGAGCTGTTTTTT.

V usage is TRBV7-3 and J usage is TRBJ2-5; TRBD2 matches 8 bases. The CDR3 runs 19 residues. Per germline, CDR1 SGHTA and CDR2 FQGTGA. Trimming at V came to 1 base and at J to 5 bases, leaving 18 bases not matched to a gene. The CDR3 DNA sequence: TGTGCCAGCAGCTTAAGGGCTAGCGGGCGCCCGCGATGTGAGGAGACCCAGTACTTC. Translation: CASSLRASGRPRCEETQYF.

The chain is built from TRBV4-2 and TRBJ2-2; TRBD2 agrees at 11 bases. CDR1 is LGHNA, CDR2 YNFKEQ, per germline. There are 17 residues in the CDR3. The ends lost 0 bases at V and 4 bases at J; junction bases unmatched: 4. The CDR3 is CASSQDIAGGPTGELFF. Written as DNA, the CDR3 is TGTGCCAGCAGCCAAGATATAGCGGGGGGGCCCACCGGGGAGCTGTTTTTT.